This T cell receptor beta chain emerged from a study of T cell responses to AZD1222 COVID-19 vaccine. The V gene end was trimmed by 2 bases and the J gene end by 9 bases; junction bases not matched to a gene: 3. The CDR3 is made up of 15 amino acids. Germline values: CDR1 KGHDR, CDR2 SFDVKD. Note on this clone: No antigen is known for it.

Study results and caveats: Mostly white British, mostly female donors; authors suggested clonal diversity may be underestimated. The peak T cell response came first, and repertoires were sampled only after it.

Here immunoSEQ multiplex PCR was the method, and the copy in TCRdb shows in-frame clones only, minus some. Seen here are some 130,000 clones, roughly 90% observed once, and the top ten hold under 2.5%. The sequences come from peripheral blood, collected on day 0 of AZD1222 vaccination. This clonotype was sampled from an adult in good health. The chain employs TRBV24-1 and TRBJ2-1, with 13 bases identical to TRBD2. CDR3 DNA sequence: TGTGCCACCAGTGATTCACTAGCGGGGGGGAGTGAGCAGTTCTTC. Protein sequence: CATSDSLAGGSEQFF.